Following are 23 T cell receptor beta chains from one sample sequenced in a study of T cells in localized non-small cell lung cancer. Profiling relied on immunoSEQ multiplex PCR, and the TCRdb table lists in-frame clones only, not all of them. Altogether tens of thousands of clones are present, more than 75% being singletons, with the ten largest covering 20%. The sequencing used peripheral blood, collected before any cancer treatment. The receptors shown here come from a woman aged 40-75 years with stage I squamous cell lung carcinoma.

The chain links TRBV18 to TRBJ1-1; TRBD1 agrees at 7 bases. This CDR3 is built from 16 residues. Trimming cost V 3 bases and J 1 base; bases outside gene matches: 8. Germline values: CDR1 KGHSH, CDR2 LQKENI. The CDR3 loop is CASSPRVGTANTEAFF. DNA for the CDR3: TGTGCCAGCTCACCTAGAGTCGGGACAGCGAACACTGAAGCTTTCTTT. The complete variable domain, with remaining parts taken from reference TRBV18 and TRBJ1-1, reads NAGVMQNPRHLVRRRGQEARLRCSPMKGHSHVYWYRQLPEEGLKFMVYLQKENIIDESGMPKERFSAEFPKEGPSILRIQQVVRGDSAAYFCASSPRVGTANTEAFFGQGTRLTVV.

This clone has a single count. V gene TRBV2 combines with J gene TRBJ1-6; D not resolved. This CDR3 is built from 15 residues. The V and J ends lost 7 bases and 7 bases respectively, with 17 bases between them. Germline V lookup: CDR1 SNHLY, CDR2 FYNNEI. Here the CDR3 DNA reads TGTGCCAGCATTCTGAACGGGGTTGAGAATTCACCCCTCCACTTT. Translated, it gives CASILNGVENSPLHF.

The rearrangement uses TRBV5-5 and TRBJ1-6, with TRBD1 matching over 9 bases. CDR1 and CDR2 from the germline V gene are SGHKS and YYEKEE (reference sequence). This CDR3 has 15 residues. The junction had 6 bases not matched to a gene; V was cut back by 4 bases and J by 7 bases. The CDR3 reads CASSLTGTGNSPLHF. In DNA, the CDR3 is TGTGCCAGCAGCCTCACCGGGACAGGGAATTCACCCCTCCACTTT.

The V call is TRBV6-1, the J call TRBJ2-6; D uncertain. This CDR3 contains 13 residues. V lost 8 bases and J lost 0, with 5 bases in between. From germline, CDR1 is MNHNS and CDR2 SASEGT. In nucleotides, the CDR3 is TGTGCCAGCGGGTACTCTGGGGCCAACGTCCTGACTTTC. Translating it yields CASGYSGANVLTF.

The rearrangement uses TRBV5-1 and TRBJ2-1; 10 bases line up with TRBD2. Germline V gene lookup returns CDR1 SGHRS and CDR2 YFSETQ. The CDR3 runs 17 residues. Trimming at V came to 0 bases and at J to 5 bases, leaving 8 bases not matched to a gene. CDR3 region: CASSLGGLAAGNNEQFF. The CDR3, as DNA: TGCGCCAGCAGCTTGGGTGGACTAGCGGCGGGGAACAATGAGCAGTTCTTC.

This rearrangement joins TRBV9 to TRBJ1-1; no clear D. Trimming stripped 4 bases from V and 5 bases from J, with 18 bases between. This CDR3 region has 15 residues. The germline V gene encodes CDR1 SGDLS and CDR2 YYNGEE. The DNA of the CDR3 is TGTGCCAGCAGCCCAATACGGGGAGTAGGGACTGAAGCTTTCTTT. Translated: CASSPIRGVGTEAFF.

The gene calls are TRBV4-1 and TRBJ1-4, with TRBD1 identical over 7 bases. The J segment lost 2 bases and the V segment lost 4 bases, leaving 4 bases of the junction unmatched. The CDR3 has 15 residues. Per the germline V gene, CDR1 is MGHRA and CDR2 is YSYEKL. CDR3 coding DNA: TGCGCCAGCAGCCGGCAGGGGGGTACTAATGAAAAACTGTTTTTT. Amino acid sequence: CASSRQGGTNEKLFF.

The V call is TRBV2, the J call TRBJ2-3; weak D call: TRBD2 (6 bases). Per the germline V gene, CDR1 is SNHLY and CDR2 is FYNNEI. V was cut by 9 bases and J by 1 base, with 17 bases left in between. This CDR3 has 15 amino acids. CDR3 nucleotide sequence: TGTGCCAGTTCGGGACTTTCAACCCGCACAGATACGCAGTATTTT. As protein: CASSGLSTRTDTQYF.

This sequence joins TRBV9 and TRBJ2-2; 11 nucleotides align to TRBD2. Germline-derived CDR1 and CDR2 are SGDLS and YYNGEE. This CDR3 contains 16 residues. V was pared by 3 bases and J by 5 bases, with 6 bases of the junction left unmatched. CDR3 protein: CASSALAGGRTGELFF. In nucleotides, the CDR3 is TGTGCCAGCAGCGCGTTAGCGGGGGGGCGTACCGGGGAGCTGTTTTTT. The entire variable domain, with the rest obtained from reference TRBV9 and TRBJ2-2, is as follows: DSGVTQTPKHLITATGQRVTLRCSPRSGDLSVYWYQQSLDQGLQFLIQYYNGEERAKGNILERFSAQQFPDLHSELNLSSLELGDSALYFCASSALAGGRTGELFFGEGSRLTVL.

V and J are TRBV23-1 and TRBJ1-2, with D unresolved. TRBV23-1 is sorted into the ORF group, with uncertain function. There are 13 residues in the CDR3. Trimming left V 9 bases short and J 3 bases short, with 14 bases between. CDR3 sequence: CASPKKGYYGYTF. Written as DNA, the CDR3 is TGCGCCAGTCCCAAAAAAGGGTACTATGGCTACACCTTC.

The chain is built from TRBV7-8 and TRBJ1-3; D uncertain. Germline assignment: CDR1 SGHVS and CDR2 FQNEAQ. The CDR3 has 16 residues. Between the trimmed V and J ends, which lost 5 bases and 0 bases, there was a span of 14 bases. For the CDR3, the DNA is TGTGCCAGCAGCCCCAGGCGTACCGTCTCTGGAAACACCATATATTTT. Its protein product is CASSPRRTVSGNTIYF.

This clone has more than one count but fewer than ten. The V and J genes are TRBV11-2 and TRBJ1-4, with D possibly TRBD1 on 6 matching bases. Trimming pared 5 bases from V and 8 bases from J, leaving 12 bases between. The CDR3 consists of 13 residues. The germline V gene encodes CDR1 SGHAT and CDR2 FQNNGV. This CDR3 is CASSRRGVEKLFF. DNA of the CDR3: TGTGCCAGCAGCCGCAGGGGCGTGGAAAAACTGTTTTTT.

Note on this clone: The same CDR3 is also encoded by other DNA sequences in this sample. The J gene is TRBJ1-1, the V gene TRBV9; D unclear. Germline assignment: CDR1 SGDLS and CDR2 YYNGEE. V was clipped by 0 bases and J by 3 bases, with 6 bases between them. There are 13 residues in the CDR3. This CDR3 reads CASSVGMDTEAFF. The CDR3 bases are TGTGCCAGCAGCGTAGGAATGGACACTGAAGCTTTCTTT. The entire variable domain, with the rest obtained from reference TRBV9 and TRBJ1-1, is as follows: DSGVTQTPKHLITATGQRVTLRCSPRSGDLSVYWYQQSLDQGLQFLIQYYNGEERAKGNILERFSAQQFPDLHSELNLSSLELGDSALYFCASSVGMDTEAFFGQGTRLTVV.

The genes are TRBV2 and TRBJ1-1, with unresolved D. Germline V gene sequence: CDR1 SNHLY, CDR2 FYNNEI. Deletions cut 5 bases from V and 4 bases from J, with 11 bases between. The CDR3 totals 13 residues. The CDR3 nucleotides read TGTGCCAGCAGTTCGGGTTGGGGCACTGAAGCTTTCTTT. It yields the protein CASSSGWGTEAFF.

CDR3 sequence: CASSPLSGDPNTEAFF. The DNA of the CDR3 is TGCGCCAGTAGCCCACTTAGTGGGGACCCGAACACTGAAGCTTTCTTT. The gene calls are TRBV10-2 and TRBJ1-1; TRBD1 is a possible D gene (5 bases). Per the germline V gene, CDR1 is WSHSY and CDR2 is SAAADI. Trimming cost V 9 bases and J 1 base, with 21 bases left between them. The CDR3 is made up of 16 amino acids.

The chain combines TRBV6-5 with TRBJ1-4, with D maybe TRBD1 (5 bases). V lost 5 bases and J 4 bases, leaving 11 bases between the germline ends. CDR1 is MNHEY, CDR2 SVGAGI, per germline. CDR3 length equals 14 residues. This CDR3 is CASSTGGGNEKLFF. The CDR3 DNA reads as TGTGCCAGCAGTACAGGCGGGGGTAATGAAAAACTGTTTTTT.

A remark on this clone: The junction differs from germline at one of its ends, possibly a read error. Other nucleotide sequences in the sample specify the same CDR3. CDR3 nucleotide sequence: TGCGCCAGCAGCTTATCAGCAGGACCCTACGAGCAGTACTTC. This codes for CASSLSAGPYEQYF. V and J are TRBV11-3 and TRBJ2-7; D call uncertain. The CDR3 covers 14 residues. Germline CDR1 reads SGHNT; CDR2 reads YENEEA.

The genes are TRBV21-1 and TRBJ1-5; TRBD1 reflects the table's D call only, with no check against the DNA. TRBV21-1 represents a pseudogene. The CDR3 is made up of 18 amino acids. Written as DNA, the CDR3 is TGTGCCAGCAGCAAAGTAATCTTACGGGACAGGGTACATCAGCCCCAGCATTTT. Amino acids: CASSKVILRDRVHQPQHF.

This clone was counted between two and nine times. CDR3: CASSLSLDSNTEAFF. As DNA, the CDR3 is TGTGCCAGCAGCCTGTCCCTCGACTCGAACACTGAAGCTTTCTTT. The chain employs TRBV9 and TRBJ1-1; D ambiguous. V shed 4 bases and J shed 1 base, with 14 bases lying between them. Germline V CDR1 and CDR2: SGDLS, YYNGEE. CDR3 length: 15 residues.

V is TRBV2 and J is TRBJ1-1, with D tentatively TRBD1 (5 bases). This CDR3 has 16 residues. Per germline, CDR1 SNHLY and CDR2 FYNNEI. The V and J ends lost 4 bases and 3 bases respectively, with 18 bases between them. As DNA, the CDR3 is TGTGCCAGCAGTGGGGGCGGCAGCATGGGGTACACTGAAGCTTTCTTT. It is translated as CASSGGGSMGYTEAFF. Based on the CDR3 plus reference TRBV2 and TRBJ1-1, the full variable domain is EPEVTQTPSHQVTQMGQEVILRCVPISNHLYFYWYRQILGQKVEFLVSFYNNEISEKSEIFDDQFSVERPDGSNFTLKIRSTKLEDSAMYFCASSGGGSMGYTEAFFGQGTRLTVV.

V usage is TRBV30 and J usage is TRBJ2-1; D possibly matches TRBD1 or TRBD2 (5 bases each). The V gene's germline CDR1 is GTSNPN and CDR2 SVGIG (reference sequence). V dropped 2 bases and J dropped 9 bases, with 11 bases sitting between them. CDR3 length: 12 residues. CDR3 sequence reads: CAWSIRGVEQFF. The DNA for the CDR3 is TGTGCCTGGAGTATTAGGGGAGTTGAGCAGTTCTTC.

The V gene is TRBV6-1, the J gene TRBJ1-4; D not resolved. CDR1 is MNHNS and CDR2 is SASEGT in the germline V gene. The CDR3 covers 14 residues. Trimming pared 0 bases from V and 8 bases from J, leaving 10 bases between. CDR3 amino acids: CASSEARVSEKLFF. The CDR3 DNA reads TGTGCCAGCAGTGAAGCGAGGGTTTCCGAAAAACTGTTTTTT.

This clone has only a few counts. The chain couples TRBV5-4 to TRBJ2-1, with D unresolved. Looked up from germline, CDR1 is SGHNT and CDR2 is YYREEE (reference sequence). The CDR3 is made up of 14 amino acids. V gave up 2 bases and J gave up 10 bases, with 16 bases separating them. The CDR3 loop reads CASSFWTREDEQFF. In DNA, the CDR3 is TGTGCCAGCAGCTTTTGGACGAGAGAGGACGAGCAGTTCTTC.